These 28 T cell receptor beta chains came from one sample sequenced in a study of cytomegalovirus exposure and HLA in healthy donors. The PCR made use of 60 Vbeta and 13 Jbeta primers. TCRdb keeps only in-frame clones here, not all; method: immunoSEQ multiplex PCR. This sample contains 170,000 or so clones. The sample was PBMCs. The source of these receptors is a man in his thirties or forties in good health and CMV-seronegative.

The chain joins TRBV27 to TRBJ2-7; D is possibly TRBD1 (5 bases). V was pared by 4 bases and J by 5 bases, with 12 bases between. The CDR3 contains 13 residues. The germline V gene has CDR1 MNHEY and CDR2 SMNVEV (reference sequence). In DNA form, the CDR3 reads TGTGCCAGCAGTTCACGACAGAATCACGAGCAGTACTTC. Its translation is CASSSRQNHEQYF.

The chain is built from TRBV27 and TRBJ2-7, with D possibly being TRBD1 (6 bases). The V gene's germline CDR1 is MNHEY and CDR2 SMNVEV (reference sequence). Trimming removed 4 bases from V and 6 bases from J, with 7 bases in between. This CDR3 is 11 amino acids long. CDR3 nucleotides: TGTGCCAGCAGTTCAGGGGTCGAGCAGTACTTC. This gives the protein CASSSGVEQYF.

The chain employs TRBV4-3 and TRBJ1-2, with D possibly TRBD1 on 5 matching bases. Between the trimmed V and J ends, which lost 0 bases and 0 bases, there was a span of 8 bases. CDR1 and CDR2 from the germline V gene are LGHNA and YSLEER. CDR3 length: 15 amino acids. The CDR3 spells CASSQDQGPNYGYTF. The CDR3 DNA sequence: TGCGCCAGCAGCCAAGATCAGGGCCCTAACTATGGCTACACCTTC.

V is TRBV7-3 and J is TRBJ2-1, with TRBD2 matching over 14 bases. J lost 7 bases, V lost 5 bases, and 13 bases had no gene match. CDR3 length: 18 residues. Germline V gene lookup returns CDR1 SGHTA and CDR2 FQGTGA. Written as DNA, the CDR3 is TGTGCCAGCAGCGCCGCGACTAGCGGGAGGGACTTAAGAAATGAGCAGTTCTTC. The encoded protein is CASSAATSGRDLRNEQFF.

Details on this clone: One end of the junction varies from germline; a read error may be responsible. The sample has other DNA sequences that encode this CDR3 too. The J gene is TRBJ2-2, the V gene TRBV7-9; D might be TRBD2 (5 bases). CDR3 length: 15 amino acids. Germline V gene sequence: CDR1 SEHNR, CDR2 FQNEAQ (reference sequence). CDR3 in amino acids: CASSHRRLGNGELFF. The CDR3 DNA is TGTGCCAGCAGCCATAGGAGGCTGGGAAACGGGGAGTTGTTTTTT. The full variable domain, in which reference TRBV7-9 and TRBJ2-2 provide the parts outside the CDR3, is DTGVSQNPRHKITKRGQNVTFRCDPISEHNRLYWYRQTLGQGPEFLTYFQNEAQLEKSRLLSDRFSAERPKGSFSTLEIQRTEQGDSAMYLCASSHRRLGNGELFFGEGSRLTVL.

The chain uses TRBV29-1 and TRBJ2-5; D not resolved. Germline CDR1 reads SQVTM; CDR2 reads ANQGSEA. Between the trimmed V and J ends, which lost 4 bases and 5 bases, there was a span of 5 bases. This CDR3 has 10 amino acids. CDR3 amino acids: CSVAAETQYF. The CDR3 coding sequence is TGCAGCGTTGCAGCGGAGACCCAGTACTTC.

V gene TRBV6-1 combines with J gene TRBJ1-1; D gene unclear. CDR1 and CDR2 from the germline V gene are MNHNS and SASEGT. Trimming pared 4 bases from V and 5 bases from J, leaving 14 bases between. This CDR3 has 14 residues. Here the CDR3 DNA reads TGTGCCAGCAGTGCCGGAGAGGTTTGGACTGAAGCTTTCTTT. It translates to CASSAGEVWTEAFF.

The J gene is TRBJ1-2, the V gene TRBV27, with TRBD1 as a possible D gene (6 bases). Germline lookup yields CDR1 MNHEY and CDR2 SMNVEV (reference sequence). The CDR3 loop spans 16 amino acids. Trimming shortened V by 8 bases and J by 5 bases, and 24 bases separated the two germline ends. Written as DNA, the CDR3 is TGTGCCAGCCTACCCAGCTTCTGGGGGCTGGGTTATGGCTACACCTTC. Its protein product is CASLPSFWGLGYGYTF.

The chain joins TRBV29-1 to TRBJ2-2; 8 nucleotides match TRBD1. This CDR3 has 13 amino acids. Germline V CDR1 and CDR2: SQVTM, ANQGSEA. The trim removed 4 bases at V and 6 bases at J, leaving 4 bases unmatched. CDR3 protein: CSVVRGRAGELFF. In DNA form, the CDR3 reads TGCAGCGTTGTCAGGGGGCGGGCCGGGGAGCTGTTTTTT.

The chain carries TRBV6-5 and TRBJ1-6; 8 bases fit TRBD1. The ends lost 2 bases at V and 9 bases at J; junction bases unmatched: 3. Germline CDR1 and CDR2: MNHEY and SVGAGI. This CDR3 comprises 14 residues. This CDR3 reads CASSYQGATSPLHF. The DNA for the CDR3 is TGTGCCAGCAGTTACCAGGGGGCTACTTCACCCCTCCACTTT.

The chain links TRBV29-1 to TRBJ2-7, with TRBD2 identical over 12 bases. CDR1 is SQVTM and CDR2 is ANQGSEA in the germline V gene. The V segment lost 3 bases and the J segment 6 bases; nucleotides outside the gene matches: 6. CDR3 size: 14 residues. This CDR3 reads CSVDRLAGAGEQYF. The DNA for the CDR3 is TGCAGCGTTGATCGACTAGCGGGAGCCGGCGAGCAGTACTTC.

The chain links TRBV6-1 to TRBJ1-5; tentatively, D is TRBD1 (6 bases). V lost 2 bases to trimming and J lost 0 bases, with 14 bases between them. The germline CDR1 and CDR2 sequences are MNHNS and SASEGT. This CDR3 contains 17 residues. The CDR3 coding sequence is TGTGCCAGCAGTGAAAGAGGACAGCCGTATAGCAATCAGCCCCAGCATTTT. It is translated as CASSERGQPYSNQPQHF.

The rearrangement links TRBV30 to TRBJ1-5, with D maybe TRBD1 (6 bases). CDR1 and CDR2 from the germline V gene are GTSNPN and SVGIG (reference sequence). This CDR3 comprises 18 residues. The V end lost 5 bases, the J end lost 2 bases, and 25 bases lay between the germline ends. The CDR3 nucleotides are TGTGCCTGGGGGGGCGGGGGCGGAGGAATATCGGGCAATCAGCCCCAGCATTTT. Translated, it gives CAWGGGGGGISGNQPQHF.

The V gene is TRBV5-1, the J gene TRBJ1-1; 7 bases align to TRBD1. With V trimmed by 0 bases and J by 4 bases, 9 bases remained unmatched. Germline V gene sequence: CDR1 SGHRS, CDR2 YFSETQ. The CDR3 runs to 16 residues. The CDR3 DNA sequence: TGCGCCAGCAGCTTGGATGGCAGGGGGGTAGGCACTGAAGCTTTCTTT. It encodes CASSLDGRGVGTEAFF.

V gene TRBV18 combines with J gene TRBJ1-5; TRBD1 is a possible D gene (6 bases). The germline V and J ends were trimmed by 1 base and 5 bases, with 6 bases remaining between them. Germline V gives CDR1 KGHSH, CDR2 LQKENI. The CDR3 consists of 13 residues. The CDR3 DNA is TGTGCCAGCTCACCACACAGGGATCAGCCCCAGCATTTT. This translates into CASSPHRDQPQHF. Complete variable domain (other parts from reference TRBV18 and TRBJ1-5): NAGVMQNPRHLVRRRGQEARLRCSPMKGHSHVYWYRQLPEEGLKFMVYLQKENIIDESGMPKERFSAEFPKEGPSILRIQQVVRGDSAAYFCASSPHRDQPQHFGDGTRLSIL.

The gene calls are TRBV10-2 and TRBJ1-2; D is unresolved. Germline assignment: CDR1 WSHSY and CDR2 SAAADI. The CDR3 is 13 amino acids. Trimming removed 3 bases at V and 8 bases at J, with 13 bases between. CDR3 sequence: CASSDLRASGYTF. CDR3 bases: TGCGCCAGCAGTGACCTGAGGGCTAGCGGCTACACCTTC.

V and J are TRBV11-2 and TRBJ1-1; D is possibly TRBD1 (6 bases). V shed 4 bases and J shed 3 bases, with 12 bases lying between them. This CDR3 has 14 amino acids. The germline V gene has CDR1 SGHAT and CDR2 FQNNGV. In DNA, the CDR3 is TGTGCCAGCAGCTCCAGGGGAAGGTACACTGAAGCTTTCTTT. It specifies CASSSRGRYTEAFF.

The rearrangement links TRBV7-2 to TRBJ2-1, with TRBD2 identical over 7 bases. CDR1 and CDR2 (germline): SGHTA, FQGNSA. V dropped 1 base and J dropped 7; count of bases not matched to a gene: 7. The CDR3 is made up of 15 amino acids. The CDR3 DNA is TGTGCCAGCAGCTTAGTGGCGGGAGTAATGAATGAGCAGTTCTTC. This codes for CASSLVAGVMNEQFF.

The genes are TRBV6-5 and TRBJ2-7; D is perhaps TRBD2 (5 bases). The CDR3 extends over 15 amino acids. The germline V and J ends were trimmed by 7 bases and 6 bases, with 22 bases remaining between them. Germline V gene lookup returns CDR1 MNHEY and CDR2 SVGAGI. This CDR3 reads CASTPDWLAGAEQYF. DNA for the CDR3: TGTGCCAGCACCCCTGATTGGCTAGCCGGAGCCGAGCAGTACTTC.

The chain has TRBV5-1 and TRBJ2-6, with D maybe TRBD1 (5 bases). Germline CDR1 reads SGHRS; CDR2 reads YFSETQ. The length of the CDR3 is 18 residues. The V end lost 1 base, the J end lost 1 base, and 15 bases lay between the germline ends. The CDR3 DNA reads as TGCGCCAGCAGCTTGTGGGGCCTCGACTTATCTGGGGCCAACGTCCTGACTTTC. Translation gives CASSLWGLDLSGANVLTF.

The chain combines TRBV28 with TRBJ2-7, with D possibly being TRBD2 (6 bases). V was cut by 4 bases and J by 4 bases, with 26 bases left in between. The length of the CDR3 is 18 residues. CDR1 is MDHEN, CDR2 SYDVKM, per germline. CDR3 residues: CASSSPRDSPRVKYEQYF. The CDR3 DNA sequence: TGTGCCAGCAGTTCCCCGCGGGACTCCCCGAGGGTAAAGTACGAGCAGTACTTC.

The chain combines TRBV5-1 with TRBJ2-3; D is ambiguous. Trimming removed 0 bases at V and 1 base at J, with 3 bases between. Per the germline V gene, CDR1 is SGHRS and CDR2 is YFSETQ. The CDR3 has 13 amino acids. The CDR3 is CASSLVGTDTQYF. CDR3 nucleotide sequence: TGCGCCAGCAGCTTGGTCGGCACAGATACGCAGTATTTT.

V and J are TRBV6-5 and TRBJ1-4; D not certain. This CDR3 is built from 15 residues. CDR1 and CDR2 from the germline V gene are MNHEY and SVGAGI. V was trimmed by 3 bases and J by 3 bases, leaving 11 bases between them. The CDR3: CASSYGGRANEKLFF. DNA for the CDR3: TGTGCCAGCAGTTATGGAGGAAGAGCTAATGAAAAACTGTTTTTT.

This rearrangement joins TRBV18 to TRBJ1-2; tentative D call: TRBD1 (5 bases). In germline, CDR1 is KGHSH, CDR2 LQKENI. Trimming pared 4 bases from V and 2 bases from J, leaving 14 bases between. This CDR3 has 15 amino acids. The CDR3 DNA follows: TGTGCCAGCTCACAGATCGGCGGGACCAACTATGGCTACACCTTC. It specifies CASSQIGGTNYGYTF.

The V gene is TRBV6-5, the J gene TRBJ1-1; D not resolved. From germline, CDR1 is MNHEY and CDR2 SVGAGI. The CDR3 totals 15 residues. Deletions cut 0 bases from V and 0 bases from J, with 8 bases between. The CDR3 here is CASSYSLALNTEAFF. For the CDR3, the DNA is TGTGCCAGCAGTTACTCGTTGGCATTGAACACTGAAGCTTTCTTT.

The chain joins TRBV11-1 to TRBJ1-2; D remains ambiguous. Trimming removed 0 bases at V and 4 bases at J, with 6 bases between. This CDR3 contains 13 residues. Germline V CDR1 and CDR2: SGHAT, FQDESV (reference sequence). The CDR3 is CASSLAHSYGYTF. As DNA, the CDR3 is TGTGCCAGCAGCTTAGCGCACAGCTATGGCTACACCTTC.

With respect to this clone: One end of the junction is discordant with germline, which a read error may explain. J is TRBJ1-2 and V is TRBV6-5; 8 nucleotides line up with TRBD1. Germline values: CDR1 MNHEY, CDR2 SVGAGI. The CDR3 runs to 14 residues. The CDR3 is CASSRQGSTGIGTF. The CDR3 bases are TGTGCCAGCAGCCGACAGGGGTCAACCGGCATTGGTACGTTC.

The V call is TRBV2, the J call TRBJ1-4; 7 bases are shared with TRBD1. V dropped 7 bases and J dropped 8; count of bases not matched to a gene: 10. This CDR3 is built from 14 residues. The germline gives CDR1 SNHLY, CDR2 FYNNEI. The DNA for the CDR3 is TGTGCCAGCACAGAACAGGGGACGGGGGAAAAACTGTTTTTT. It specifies CASTEQGTGEKLFF. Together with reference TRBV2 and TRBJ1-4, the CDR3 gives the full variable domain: EPEVTQTPSHQVTQMGQEVILRCVPISNHLYFYWYRQILGQKVEFLVSFYNNEISEKSEIFDDQFSVERPDGSNFTLKIRSTKLEDSAMYFCASTEQGTGEKLFFGSGTQLSVL.